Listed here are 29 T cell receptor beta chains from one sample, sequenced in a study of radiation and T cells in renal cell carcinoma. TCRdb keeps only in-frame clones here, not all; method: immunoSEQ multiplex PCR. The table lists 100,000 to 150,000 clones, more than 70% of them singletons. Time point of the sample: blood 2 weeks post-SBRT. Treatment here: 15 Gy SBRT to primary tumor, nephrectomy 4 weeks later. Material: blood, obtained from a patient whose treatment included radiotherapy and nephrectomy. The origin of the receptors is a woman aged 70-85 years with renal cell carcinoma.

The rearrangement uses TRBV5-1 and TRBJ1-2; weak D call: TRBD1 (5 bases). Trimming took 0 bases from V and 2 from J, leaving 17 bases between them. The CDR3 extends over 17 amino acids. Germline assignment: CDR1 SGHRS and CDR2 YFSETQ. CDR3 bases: TGCGCCAGCAGCTTGGGACAGCTCAGCTCGATCAACTATGGCTACACCTTC. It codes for CASSLGQLSSINYGYTF.

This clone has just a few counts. The CDR3 loop is CAISGTGEGAFF. The DNA of the CDR3 is TGTGCCATCAGTGGGACAGGGGAAGGGGCTTTCTTT. This chain joins TRBV10-3 and TRBJ1-1; 9 bases agree with TRBD1. V trimming: 4 bases; J trimming: 11 bases; junction bases outside the gene matches: 5. This CDR3 comprises 12 residues. Germline assignment: CDR1 ENHRY and CDR2 SYGVKD.

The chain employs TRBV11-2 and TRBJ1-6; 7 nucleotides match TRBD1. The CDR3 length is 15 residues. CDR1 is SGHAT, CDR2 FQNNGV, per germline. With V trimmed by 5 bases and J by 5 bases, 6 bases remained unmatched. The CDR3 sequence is CASSRRGTDNSPLHF. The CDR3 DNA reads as TGTGCCAGCAGCCGCCGCGGGACAGATAATTCACCCCTCCACTTT.

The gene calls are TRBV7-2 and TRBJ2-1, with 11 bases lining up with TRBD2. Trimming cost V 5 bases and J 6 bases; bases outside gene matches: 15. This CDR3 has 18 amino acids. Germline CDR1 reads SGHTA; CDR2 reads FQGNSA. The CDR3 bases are TGTGCCAGCAGCCGCGGGACTAGCGGCTGGATCCGGGGCAATGAGCAGTTCTTC. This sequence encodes CASSRGTSGWIRGNEQFF.

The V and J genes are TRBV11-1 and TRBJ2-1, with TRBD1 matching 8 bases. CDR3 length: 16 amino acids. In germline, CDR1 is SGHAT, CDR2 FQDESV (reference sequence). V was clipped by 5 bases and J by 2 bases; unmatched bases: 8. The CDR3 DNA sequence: TGTGCCAGCAGCGGGGGCAGGGGGCCCCCCTACAATGAGCAGTTCTTC. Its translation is CASSGGRGPPYNEQFF.

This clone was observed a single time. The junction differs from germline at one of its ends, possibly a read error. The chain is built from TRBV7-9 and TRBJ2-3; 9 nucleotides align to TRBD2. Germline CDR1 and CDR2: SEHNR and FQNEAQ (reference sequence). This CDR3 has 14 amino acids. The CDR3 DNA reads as TGTGCCAGCAGCCTAGCGGGGACCACAGATACGCAGTATTTT. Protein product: CASSLAGTTDTQYF.

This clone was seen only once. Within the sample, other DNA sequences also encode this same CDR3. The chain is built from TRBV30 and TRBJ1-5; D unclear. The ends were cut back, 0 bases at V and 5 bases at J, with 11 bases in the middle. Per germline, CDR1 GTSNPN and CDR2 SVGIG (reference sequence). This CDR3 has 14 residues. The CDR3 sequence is CAWSVLGGDQPQHF. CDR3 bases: TGTGCCTGGAGTGTACTCGGCGGCGATCAGCCCCAGCATTTT.

DNA of the CDR3: TGTGCCAGTAGCCGGACAGGGGTGAATAATTCACCCCTCCACTTT. It yields the protein CASSRTGVNNSPLHF. The chain uses TRBV19 and TRBJ1-6, with 9 bases aligning to TRBD1. This CDR3 comprises 15 residues. V was clipped by 6 bases and J by 5 bases; unmatched bases: 5. CDR1 is LNHDA and CDR2 is SQIVND in the germline V gene (reference sequence).

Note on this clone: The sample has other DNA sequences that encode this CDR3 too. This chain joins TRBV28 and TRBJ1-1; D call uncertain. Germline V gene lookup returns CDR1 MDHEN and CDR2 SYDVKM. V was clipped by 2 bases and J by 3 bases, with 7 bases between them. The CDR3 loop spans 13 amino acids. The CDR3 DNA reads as TGTGCCAGCAGTTTACCTAGGGACACTGAAGCTTTCTTT. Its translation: CASSLPRDTEAFF.

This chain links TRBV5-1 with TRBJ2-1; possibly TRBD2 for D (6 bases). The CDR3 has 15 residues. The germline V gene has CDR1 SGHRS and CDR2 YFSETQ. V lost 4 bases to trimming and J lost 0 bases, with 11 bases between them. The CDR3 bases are TGCGCCAGCAGCATACGGGGGAGCTCCTACAATGAGCAGTTCTTC. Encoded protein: CASSIRGSSYNEQFF.

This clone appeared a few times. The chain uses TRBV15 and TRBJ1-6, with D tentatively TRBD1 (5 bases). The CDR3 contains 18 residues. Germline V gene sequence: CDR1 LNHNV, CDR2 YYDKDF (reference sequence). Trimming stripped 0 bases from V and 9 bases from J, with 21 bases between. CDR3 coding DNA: TGTGCCACCAGCAGAGACCCCCTCAGACGGGACCGGCGTTCACCCCTCCACTTT. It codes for CATSRDPLRRDRRSPLHF.

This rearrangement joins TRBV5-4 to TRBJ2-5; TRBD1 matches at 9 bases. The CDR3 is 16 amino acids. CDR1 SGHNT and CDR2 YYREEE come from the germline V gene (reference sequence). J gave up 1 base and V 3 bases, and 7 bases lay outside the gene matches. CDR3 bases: TGTGCCAGCAGCTCGCCCGGACAGGGGACCCAAGAGACCCAGTACTTC. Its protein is CASSSPGQGTQETQYF. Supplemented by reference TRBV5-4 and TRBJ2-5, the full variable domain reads ETGVTQSPTHLIKTRGQQVTLRCSSQSGHNTVSWYQQALGQGPQFIFQYYREEENGRGNFPPRFSGLQFPNYSSELNVNALELDDSALYLCASSSPGQGTQETQYFGPGTRLLVL.

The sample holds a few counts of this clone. The CDR3 DNA reads as TGTGCCAGCAGCCCGGGCATGAACACTGAAGCTTTCTTT. As protein: CASSPGMNTEAFF. The chain employs TRBV7-9 and TRBJ1-1; D remains ambiguous. This CDR3 comprises 13 residues. V lost 5 bases to trimming and J lost 0 bases, with 7 bases between them. Germline V gene data show CDR1 as SEHNR and CDR2 as FQNEAQ (reference sequence).

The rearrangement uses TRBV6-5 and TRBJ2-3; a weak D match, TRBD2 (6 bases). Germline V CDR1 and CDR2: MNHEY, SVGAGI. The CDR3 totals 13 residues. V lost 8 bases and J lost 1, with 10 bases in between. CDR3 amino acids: CASLRGGTDTQYF. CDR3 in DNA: TGTGCCAGCTTGCGCGGGGGCACAGATACGCAGTATTTT.

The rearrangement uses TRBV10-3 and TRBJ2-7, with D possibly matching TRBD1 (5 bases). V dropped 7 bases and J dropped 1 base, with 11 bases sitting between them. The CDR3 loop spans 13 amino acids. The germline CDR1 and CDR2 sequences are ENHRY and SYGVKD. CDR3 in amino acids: CAIKLDRSYEQYF. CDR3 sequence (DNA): TGTGCCATCAAGTTAGACAGATCCTACGAGCAGTACTTC.

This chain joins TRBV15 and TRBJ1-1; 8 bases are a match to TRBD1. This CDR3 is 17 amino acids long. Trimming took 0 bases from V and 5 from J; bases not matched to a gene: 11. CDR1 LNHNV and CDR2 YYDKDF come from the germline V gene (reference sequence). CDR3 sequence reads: CATSREQGARVLTEAFF. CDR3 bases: TGTGCCACCAGCAGAGAGCAGGGGGCTCGGGTGTTGACTGAAGCTTTCTTT.

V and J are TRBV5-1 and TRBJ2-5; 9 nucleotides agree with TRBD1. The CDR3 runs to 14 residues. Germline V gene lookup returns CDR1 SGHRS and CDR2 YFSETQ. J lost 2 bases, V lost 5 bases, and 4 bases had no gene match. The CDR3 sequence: CASRDRGRQETQYF. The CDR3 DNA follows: TGCGCCAGCAGGGACAGGGGAAGACAAGAGACCCAGTACTTC. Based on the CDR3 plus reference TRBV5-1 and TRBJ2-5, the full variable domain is KAGVTQTPRYLIKTRGQQVTLSCSPISGHRSVSWYQQTPGQGLQFLFEYFSETQRNKGNFPGRFSGRQFSNSRSEMNVSTLELGDSALYLCASRDRGRQETQYFGPGTRLLVL.

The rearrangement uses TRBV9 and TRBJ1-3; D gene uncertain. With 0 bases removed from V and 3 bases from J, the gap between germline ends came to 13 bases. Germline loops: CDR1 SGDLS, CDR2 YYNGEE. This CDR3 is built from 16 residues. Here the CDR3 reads CASSVEARSNGNTIYF. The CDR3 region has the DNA TGTGCCAGCAGCGTAGAGGCACGGTCCAATGGAAACACCATATATTTT.

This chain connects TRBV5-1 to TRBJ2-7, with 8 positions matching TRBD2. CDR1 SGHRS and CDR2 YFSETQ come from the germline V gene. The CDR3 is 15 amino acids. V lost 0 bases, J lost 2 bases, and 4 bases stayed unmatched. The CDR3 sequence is CASSLGLAGTYEQYF. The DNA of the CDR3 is TGCGCCAGCAGCTTGGGGTTAGCGGGGACCTACGAGCAGTACTTC.

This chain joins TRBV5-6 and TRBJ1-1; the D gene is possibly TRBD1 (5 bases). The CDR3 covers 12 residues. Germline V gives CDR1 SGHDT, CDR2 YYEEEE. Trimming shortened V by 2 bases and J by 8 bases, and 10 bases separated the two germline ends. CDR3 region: CASSFGRGEAFF. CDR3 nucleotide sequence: TGTGCCAGCAGCTTCGGGAGGGGAGAAGCTTTCTTT. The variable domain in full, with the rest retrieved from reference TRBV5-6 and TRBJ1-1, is DAGVTQSPTHLIKTRGQQVTLRCSPKSGHDTVSWYQQALGQGPQFIFQYYEEEERQRGNFPDRFSGHQFPNYSSELNVNALLLGDSALYLCASSFGRGEAFFGQGTRLTVV.

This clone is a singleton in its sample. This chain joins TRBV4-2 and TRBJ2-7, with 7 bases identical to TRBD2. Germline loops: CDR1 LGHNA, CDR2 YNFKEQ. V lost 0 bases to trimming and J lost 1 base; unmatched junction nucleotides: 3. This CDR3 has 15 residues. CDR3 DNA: TGTGCCAGCAGCCAAGAGCTAGCGGCGTCCTACGAGCAGTACTTC. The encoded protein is CASSQELAASYEQYF.

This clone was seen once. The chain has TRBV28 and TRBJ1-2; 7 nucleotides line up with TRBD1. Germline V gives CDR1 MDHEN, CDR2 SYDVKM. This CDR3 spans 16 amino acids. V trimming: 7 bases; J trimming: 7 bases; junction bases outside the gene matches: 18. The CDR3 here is CASTDRGAGGFSGYTF. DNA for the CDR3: TGTGCCAGCACGGACCGGGGGGCAGGGGGTTTCTCTGGCTACACCTTC.

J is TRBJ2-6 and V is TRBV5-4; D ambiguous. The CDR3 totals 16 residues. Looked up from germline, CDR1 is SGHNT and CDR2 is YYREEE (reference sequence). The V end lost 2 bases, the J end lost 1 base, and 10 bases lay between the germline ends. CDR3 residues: CASSLGGRSGANVLTF. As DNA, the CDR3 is TGTGCCAGCAGCTTAGGTGGTCGTTCTGGGGCCAACGTCCTGACTTTC. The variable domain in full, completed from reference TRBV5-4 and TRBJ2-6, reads ETGVTQSPTHLIKTRGQQVTLRCSSQSGHNTVSWYQQALGQGPQFIFQYYREEENGRGNFPPRFSGLQFPNYSSELNVNALELDDSALYLCASSLGGRSGANVLTFGAGSRLTVL.

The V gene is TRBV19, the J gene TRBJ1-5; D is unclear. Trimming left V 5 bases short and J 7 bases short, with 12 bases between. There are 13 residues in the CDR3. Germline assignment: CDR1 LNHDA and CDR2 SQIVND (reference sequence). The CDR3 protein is CASSVAVRQPQHF. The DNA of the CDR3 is TGTGCCAGTAGTGTCGCGGTGAGACAGCCCCAGCATTTT. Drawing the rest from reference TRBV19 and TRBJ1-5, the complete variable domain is DGGITQSPKYLFRKEGQNVTLSCEQNLNHDAMYWYRQDPGQGLRLIYYSQIVNDFQKGDIAEGYSVSREKKESFPLTVTSAQKNPTAFYLCASSVAVRQPQHFGDGTRLSIL.

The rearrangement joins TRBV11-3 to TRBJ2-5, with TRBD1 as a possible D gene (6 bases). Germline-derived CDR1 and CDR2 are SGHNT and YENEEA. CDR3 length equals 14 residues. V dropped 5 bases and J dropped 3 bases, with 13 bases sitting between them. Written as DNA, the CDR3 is TGTGCCAGCAGCCGAGGACAGACCAAAGAGACCCAGTACTTC. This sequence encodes CASSRGQTKETQYF.

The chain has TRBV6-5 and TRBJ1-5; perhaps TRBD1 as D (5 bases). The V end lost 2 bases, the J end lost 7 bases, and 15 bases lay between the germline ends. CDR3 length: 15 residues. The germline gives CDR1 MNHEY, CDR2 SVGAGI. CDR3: CASSYGGVGDQPQHF. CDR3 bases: TGTGCCAGCAGTTACGGGGGGGTCGGGGACCAGCCCCAGCATTTT.

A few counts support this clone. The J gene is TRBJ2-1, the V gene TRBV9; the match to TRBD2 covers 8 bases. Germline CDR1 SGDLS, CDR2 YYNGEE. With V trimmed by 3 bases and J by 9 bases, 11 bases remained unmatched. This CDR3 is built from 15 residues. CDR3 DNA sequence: TGTGCCAGCAGCGCCGCCGGGACTAGGAGGGGTGAGCAGTTCTTC. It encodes CASSAAGTRRGEQFF.

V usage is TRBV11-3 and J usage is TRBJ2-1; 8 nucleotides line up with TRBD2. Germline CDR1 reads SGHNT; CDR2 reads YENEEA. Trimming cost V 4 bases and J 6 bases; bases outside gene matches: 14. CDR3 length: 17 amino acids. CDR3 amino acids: CASSSWLGAGEANEQFF. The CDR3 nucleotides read TGTGCCAGCAGCTCCTGGCTGGGAGCGGGGGAGGCCAATGAGCAGTTCTTC.

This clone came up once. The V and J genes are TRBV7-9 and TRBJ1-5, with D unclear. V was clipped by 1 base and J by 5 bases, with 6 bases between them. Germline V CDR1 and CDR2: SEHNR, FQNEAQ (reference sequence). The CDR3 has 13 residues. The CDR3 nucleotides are TGTGCCAGCAGCTTAGACTCTGATCAGCCCCAGCATTTT. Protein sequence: CASSLDSDQPQHF.